The present T cell receptor beta chain was sequenced within a study of blood T cells in healthy people across ages. Study-wide findings and caveats: Reliance upon unsorted PBMCs precluded definitive naive versus antigen-experienced comparison. TCR beta diversity, measured per million T cells, fell in a roughly linear way with age.

With regard to this clonotype: Its specificity is not known.

The CDR3 totals 15 residues. V gave up 7 bases and J gave up 4 bases; unmatched junction bases: 9. A second PCR, run for roughly 7 to 12 cycles, used a sample-barcoded 5' primer plus a J-beta primer mix. Via MiXCR, TCRdb re-called the 5' RACE reads, giving one row per CDR3 protein. Seen here are about 780,000 distinct CDR3 sequences, about 46% observed once, and the top ten hold roughly 20%. About 10 milliliters of peripheral blood were drawn from each donor into EDTA-treated tubes. This sequence originates from a man older than 75 in good health. Material: blood. This chain connects TRBV12-3 or TRBV12-4 to TRBJ2-1; 8 bases are a match to TRBD2. The CDR3 loop is CASTPLAGTYNEQFF. The DNA for the CDR3 is TGTGCCAGCACCCCCTTAGCGGGAACATACAATGAGCAGTTCTTC.